Listed here are 10 T cell receptor beta chains from one sample, sequenced in a study of T cells in Graves' hyperthyroidism and ophthalmopathy. From RNA transcripts, TCR beta CDR3 regions were amplified. HTBI primers drove first-round RT-PCR of the TCR CDR3. TCRdb fed the multiplex PCR reads into MiXCR, producing one record per CDR3 protein. Of about 570,000 distinct CDR3 sequences in the sample, 46% were seen once. The sample was peripheral blood or thyroid tissue (not recorded which). These receptors originate from an adult woman with Graves' disease, either hyperthyroidism or ophthalmopathy (not recorded which).

The V and J genes are TRBV29-1 and TRBJ2-2; TRBD2 matches 9 bases. CDR3 length equals 14 residues. Looked up from germline, CDR1 is SQVTM and CDR2 is ANQGSEA. CDR3 nucleotide sequence: TGCGCCCGCCAGGGGGTAGCGGGAGTCGGGGAGCTGTTTTTT. The encoded protein is CARQGVAGVGELFF.

This clonotype has a count of ten or more. This chain connects TRBV7-9 to TRBJ1-2; 7 nucleotides line up with TRBD1. V was clipped by 3 bases and J by 8 bases; unmatched bases: 9. The CDR3 has 14 residues. Germline-derived CDR1 and CDR2 are SEHNR and FQNEAQ (reference sequence). In DNA, the CDR3 is TGTGCCAGCAGCTTTATGACAGGGACGAAAGGCTACACCTTC. Translated: CASSFMTGTKGYTF.

This clonotype was recorded a few times. The V call is TRBV7-2, the J call TRBJ1-1; D is unclear. Between the trimmed V and J ends, which lost 5 bases and 4 bases, there was a span of 11 bases. Germline CDR1 reads SGHTA; CDR2 reads FQGNSA. The CDR3 spans 13 residues. The CDR3 spells CASSLLVVTEAFF. For the CDR3, the DNA is TGTGCCAGCAGCCTACTTGTTGTCACTGAAGCTTTCTTT.

Of note for this clonotype: At one of its ends the junction is not consistent with the germline gene, which may arise from a read error. The chain uses TRBV27 and TRBJ1-5; D not certain. The CDR3 is 13 residues long. CDR1 and CDR2 (germline): MNHEY, SMNVEV (reference sequence). CDR3 in amino acids: CVSSPVSNQPQHF. The CDR3 DNA follows: TGTGTCAGCAGTCCAGTTAGCAATCAGCCCCAGCATTTT.

The chain recombines TRBV28 with TRBJ1-6; 7 bases are a match to TRBD1. V shed 6 bases and J 7 bases; nucleotides not matched to a gene: 12. The CDR3 contains 16 residues. Germline CDR1 MDHEN, CDR2 SYDVKM. This chain's CDR3 is CASRHTGVRWNSPLHF. CDR3 nucleotide sequence: TGTGCCAGCAGGCACACAGGGGTAAGGTGGAATTCACCCCTCCACTTT.

The rearrangement joins TRBV5-1 to TRBJ2-3; possible D gene TRBD2, 5 bases. This CDR3 is built from 17 residues. Trimming pared 3 bases from V and 3 bases from J, leaving 20 bases between. CDR1 is SGHRS and CDR2 is YFSETQ in the germline V gene. The CDR3 nucleotides read TGCGCCAGCAGCTCCGCAGGCCTAGAAGGAGGTACAGATACGCAGTATTTT. Its protein product is CASSSAGLEGGTDTQYF.

Concerning this clonotype: This may stem from a read error, because a much larger clone lies one nucleotide away. The chain recombines TRBV5-5 with TRBJ2-7, with D hard to call. This CDR3 spans 14 amino acids. Germline V gene data show CDR1 as SGHKS and CDR2 as YYEKEE (reference sequence). CDR3 amino acids: CAGSLVFDFYEQYF. The CDR3 DNA is TGTGCCGGCAGCTTGGTATTCGACTTCTACGAGCAGTACTTC.

This chain connects TRBV24-1 to TRBJ2-7; D is possibly TRBD1 (6 bases). The CDR3 has 15 amino acids. V lost 5 bases, J lost 1 base, and 14 bases lay in between. From germline, CDR1 is KGHDR and CDR2 SFDVKD. CDR3 sequence (DNA): TGTGCCACCAGTGCTGATCGACAGGAGTCCTACGAGCAGTACTTC. Translating gives CATSADRQESYEQYF.

Worth noting for this clonotype: Germline is not matched at one junction end, which may reflect a read error. V is TRBV7-2 and J is TRBJ1-1; D remains ambiguous. Germline V gene data show CDR1 as SGHTA and CDR2 as FQGNSA. This CDR3 contains 14 residues. This CDR3 is CASSFDGIGTEAFF. As DNA, the CDR3 is TGTGCCAGCAGCTTCGACGGCATTGGCACTGAGGCTTTCTTT.

The CDR3 coding sequence is TGTGCCAGCAGCTCCTCCGAAAAACTGTTTTTT. Translating gives CASSSSEKLFF. This chain connects TRBV11-2 to TRBJ1-4, with D unresolved. V was shortened by 4 bases and J by 8 bases, with 5 bases between the two germline ends. There are 11 residues in the CDR3. The V gene's germline CDR1 is SGHAT and CDR2 FQNNGV.